These 5 T cell receptor beta chains share one sample of origin, sequenced in a study of identical twins. MiXCR was run by TCRdb on the 5' RACE reads, yielding one entry per CDR3 protein. The sample has some 260,000 distinct CDR3 sequences, more than 13% seen once; the top ten hold around 9%. Sequenced: memory (CD45RO+) T cells sorted from blood. These receptors all stem from a woman between 18 and 29 years old in good health.

This clonotype was counted between two and nine times. The chain recombines TRBV4-3 with TRBJ2-7; weak D call: TRBD2 (6 bases). This CDR3 has 15 amino acids. Per the germline V gene, CDR1 is LGHNA and CDR2 is YSLEER. The V and J ends lost 0 bases and 2 bases respectively, with 11 bases between them. The chain's CDR3 is CASSQDSGRTYEQYF. The CDR3 nucleotides are TGCGCCAGCAGCCAAGATTCAGGGAGGACCTACGAGCAGTACTTC.

The rearrangement links TRBV4-3 to TRBJ2-7, with 7 bases lining up with TRBD1. Unmatched junction bases numbered 4, after V lost 1 base and J lost 1 base. CDR3 length: 15 residues. Germline V lookup: CDR1 LGHNA, CDR2 YSLEER. CDR3 nucleotides: TGCGCCAGCAGCCAAGTGGGACAGAGATCCTACGAGCAGTACTTC. Amino acids: CASSQVGQRSYEQYF.

This CDR3 is CATSDSFNEQFF. As DNA, the CDR3 is TGTGCCACCAGTGATTCCTTTAATGAGCAGTTCTTC. V gene TRBV24-1 combines with J gene TRBJ2-1; D not resolved. CDR1 is KGHDR and CDR2 is SFDVKD in the germline V gene. The CDR3 is 12 residues long. Trimming shortened V by 2 bases and J by 7 bases, and 5 bases separated the two germline ends.

This clonotype has more than one count but fewer than ten. CDR3 DNA sequence: TGTGCCAGCAGTAAGGGACAGGGAGACAACAATGAGCAGTTCTTC. Encoded protein: CASSKGQGDNNEQFF. The chain combines TRBV12-3 or TRBV12-4 with TRBJ2-1; 9 bases line up with TRBD1. CDR3 length: 15 residues. V lost 5 bases, J lost 5 bases, and 7 bases stayed unmatched.

This clonotype was recorded a few times. This chain links TRBV20-1 with TRBJ2-3; either TRBD1 or TRBD2 may fit D (6 bases each). V lost 3 bases and J lost 2, with 15 bases in between. The CDR3 totals 15 residues. Germline CDR1 and CDR2: DFQATT and SNEGSKA (reference sequence). CDR3 bases: TGCAGTGCTAGTCCCGTAGGGGGGTTCACAGATACGCAGTATTTT. Translating gives CSASPVGGFTDTQYF.